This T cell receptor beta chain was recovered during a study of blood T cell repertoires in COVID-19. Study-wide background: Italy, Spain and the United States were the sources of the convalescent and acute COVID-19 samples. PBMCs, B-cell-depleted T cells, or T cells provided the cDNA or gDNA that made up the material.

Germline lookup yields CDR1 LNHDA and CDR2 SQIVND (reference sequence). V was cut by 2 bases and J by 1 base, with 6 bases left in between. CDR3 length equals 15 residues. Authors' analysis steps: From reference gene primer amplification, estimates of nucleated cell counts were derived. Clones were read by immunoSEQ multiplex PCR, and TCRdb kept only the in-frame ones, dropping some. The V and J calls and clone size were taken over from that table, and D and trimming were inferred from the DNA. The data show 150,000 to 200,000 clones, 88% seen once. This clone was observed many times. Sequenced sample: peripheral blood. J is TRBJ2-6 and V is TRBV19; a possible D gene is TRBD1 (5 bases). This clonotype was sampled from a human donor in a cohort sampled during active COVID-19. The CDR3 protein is CASSISGSGANVLTF. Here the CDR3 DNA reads TGTGCCAGTAGTATATCAGGGTCTGGGGCCAACGTCCTGACTTTC.